The rows below give T cell receptor beta chains drawn from one sample of a study of T cell changes during pregnancy in multiple sclerosis. Assay: immunoSEQ multiplex PCR; the TCRdb copy retains only in-frame clones and omits some. This table has about 77,000 clones, just over 90% appearing once. Here the sequenced sample was peripheral blood, taken after pregnancy. Source of these receptors: a female donor in good health, enrolled as a control in a pregnancy study. Both conserved end residues are part of each CDR3. A D gene is named only where the DNA matches it firmly. The size field is filled for only some rows; it gives once, few, many or a size class.

D	V	J	size	CDR3	DNA
-	TRBV27	TRBJ1-1	-	CASTNRDSGGAFF	TGTGCCAGCACCAATCGGGACTCCGGAGGGGCTTTCTTT
-	TRBV7-9	TRBJ2-1	-	CASKGESSYNEQFF	TGTGCCAGCAAGGGGGAGAGCTCCTACAATGAGCAGTTCTTC
TRBD2	TRBV5-1	TRBJ2-3	-	CASSSIAGRSTDTQYF	TGCGCCAGCAGCTCAATAGCGGGACGGAGCACAGATACGCAGTATTTT
-	TRBV30	TRBJ1-3	once	CAWSPPRGRSGNTIYF	TGTGCCTGGAGTCCGCCACGGGGGAGGTCTGGAAACACCATATATTTT
-	TRBV18	TRBJ1-5	-	CASSPERGNQPQHF	TGTGCCAGCTCACCGGAGCGAGGCAATCAGCCCCAGCATTTT
-	TRBV20-1	TRBJ2-3	-	CSALSTDTQYF	TGCAGTGCCCTCAGCACAGATACGCAGTATTTT
-	TRBV19	TRBJ2-2	once	CASTSPSLEATGELFF	TGTGCCAGTACCTCACCCTCTTTGGAGGCCACCGGGGAGCTGTTTTTT
-	TRBV6-5	TRBJ2-3	once	CASSYNQGYTDTQYF	TGTGCCAGCAGTTACAACCAGGGTTACACAGATACGCAGTATTTT
TRBD2	TRBV6-5	TRBJ2-7	-	CASSLSGGPSYEQYF	TGTGCCAGCAGCCTAAGCGGGGGTCCCTCCTACGAGCAGTACTTC
TRBD1	TRBV7-2	TRBJ1-2	-	CASSRRDRDSGGYTF	TGTGCCAGCAGCCGCCGAGACAGGGATTCTGGAGGCTACACCTTC
-	TRBV6-5	TRBJ1-2	-	CASRYGVTDGYTF	TGTGCCAGCAGATATGGAGTTACGGATGGCTACACCTTC
TRBD1	TRBV4-1	TRBJ1-1	-	CASSNPGRGPLMNTEAFF	TGCGCCAGCAGCAACCCCGGCAGGGGGCCCCTTATGAACACTGAAGCTTTCTTT
-	TRBV5-1	TRBJ2-3	-	CASSLVSSTDTQYF	TGCGCCAGCAGCTTGGTCTCTAGCACAGATACGCAGTATTTT
TRBD2	TRBV4-3	TRBJ2-7	-	CASSQGLAGSYEQYF	TGCGCCAGCAGCCAGGGACTAGCGGGCTCCTACGAGCAGTACTTC
-	TRBV7-2	TRBJ1-1	-	CASSLAAGNTEAFF	TGTGCCAGCAGCTTAGCTGCGGGGAACACTGAAGCTTTCTTT
-	TRBV5-6	TRBJ2-2	-	CASSLDMGSVGTGELFF	TGTGCCAGCAGCTTGGATATGGGGAGTGTTGGGACCGGGGAGCTGTTTTTT
-	TRBV18	TRBJ1-3	-	CASSETVGNTIYF	TGTGCCAGCTCAGAGACAGTTGGAAACACCATATATTTT
-	TRBV11-2	TRBJ1-2	-	CASSYRASNYGYTF	TGTGCCAGCAGTTACAGGGCGAGTAACTATGGCTACACCTTC
TRBD1	TRBV5-4	TRBJ1-1	once	CASRFGGQPNTEAFF	TGTGCCAGCAGGTTCGGGGGACAGCCGAACACTGAAGCTTTCTTT
TRBD2	TRBV7-8	TRBJ2-1	-	CASSSGPLNEQFF	TGTGCCAGCAGTAGCGGGCCCCTCAATGAGCAGTTCTTC
TRBD1	TRBV6-5	TRBJ2-7	-	CASSLRDRAYEQYF	TGTGCCAGCAGCCTACGGGACAGGGCCTACGAGCAGTACTTC
-	TRBV18	TRBJ1-4	-	CASSPGQTTNEKLFF	TGTGCCAGCTCACCAGGACAGACAACTAATGAAAAACTGTTTTTT
TRBD2	TRBV18	TRBJ2-1	-	CASSPQEWGGNEQFF	TGTGCCAGCTCACCACAAGAATGGGGAGGGAATGAGCAGTTCTTC